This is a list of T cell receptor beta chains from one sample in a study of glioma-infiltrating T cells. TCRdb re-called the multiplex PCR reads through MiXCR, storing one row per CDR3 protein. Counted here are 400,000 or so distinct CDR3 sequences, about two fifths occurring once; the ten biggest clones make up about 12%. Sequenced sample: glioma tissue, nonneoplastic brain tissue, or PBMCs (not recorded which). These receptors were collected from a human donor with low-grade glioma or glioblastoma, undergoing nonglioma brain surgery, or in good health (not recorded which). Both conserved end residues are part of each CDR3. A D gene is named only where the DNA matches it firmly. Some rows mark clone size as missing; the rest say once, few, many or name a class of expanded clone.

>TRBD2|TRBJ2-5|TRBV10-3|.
CAISLRVAGGPVQETQYF
TGTGCCATCAGTCTACGAGTAGCGGGAGGGCCGGTACAAGAGACCCAGTACTTC
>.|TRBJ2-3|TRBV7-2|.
CASSFQRDTQYF
TGTGCCAGCAGTTTCCAGAGAGATACGCAGTATTTT
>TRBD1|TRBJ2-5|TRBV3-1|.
CASSQAAPTGMETQYF
TGTGCCAGCAGCCAAGCGGCCCCGACAGGGATGGAGACCCAGTACTTC
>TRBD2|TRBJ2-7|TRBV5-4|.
CASSLELAETEQYF
TGTGCCAGCAGCTTGGAACTAGCGGAAACTGAGCAGTACTTC
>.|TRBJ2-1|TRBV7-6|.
CASSRNEQFF
TGTGCCAGCAGCCGTAATGAGCAGTTCTTC
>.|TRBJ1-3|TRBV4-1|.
CASSQDGSRRNTIYF
TGCGCCAGCAGCCAAGATGGTTCCAGGAGAAACACCATATATTTT
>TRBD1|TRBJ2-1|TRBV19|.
CASSPGTGVNEQFF
TGTGCCAGTAGCCCCGGGACAGGCGTCAATGAGCAGTTCTTC
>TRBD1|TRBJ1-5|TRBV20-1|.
CSASRTGTGHQPQHF
TGCAGTGCTAGTCGGACCGGGACAGGCCATCAGCCCCAGCATTTT
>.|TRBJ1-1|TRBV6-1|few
CASNTGAEAFF
TGTGCCAGCAACACAGGAGCTGAAGCTTTCTTT
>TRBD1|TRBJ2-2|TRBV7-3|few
CASSLTGGVGTGELFF
TGTGCCAGCAGCTTGACAGGGGGAGTAGGGACCGGGGAGCTGTTTTTT